This TCR beta chain was retrieved from a study of radiotherapy plus CTLA-4 blockade in lung cancer. Findings and caveats of the study: In blood, after radiotherapy plus ipilimumab, tumor-derived TCR clones expanded.

For this clone: Its antigen is unknown.

V was shortened by 1 base and J by 2 bases, with 13 bases between the two germline ends. The CDR3 runs 16 residues. Germline V CDR1 and CDR2: SGHNT, YYREEE (reference sequence). TCRdb's table, derived via immunoSEQ multiplex PCR, lists solely in-frame clones and lacks some. The sample contains 100,000 to 150,000 clones, just under 80% of which appear only once. The chain carries TRBV5-4 and TRBJ2-1, with unresolved D. This clonotype originated in a human donor with non-small cell lung cancer who had a partial response to radiotherapy plus ipilimumab. Specimen: peripheral blood, collected from a patient treated with radiotherapy plus ipilimumab. The CDR3 bases are TGTGCCAGCAGCTTGTCCCGGAACAGCCCCTACAATGAGCAGTTCTTC. As protein: CASSLSRNSPYNEQFF.